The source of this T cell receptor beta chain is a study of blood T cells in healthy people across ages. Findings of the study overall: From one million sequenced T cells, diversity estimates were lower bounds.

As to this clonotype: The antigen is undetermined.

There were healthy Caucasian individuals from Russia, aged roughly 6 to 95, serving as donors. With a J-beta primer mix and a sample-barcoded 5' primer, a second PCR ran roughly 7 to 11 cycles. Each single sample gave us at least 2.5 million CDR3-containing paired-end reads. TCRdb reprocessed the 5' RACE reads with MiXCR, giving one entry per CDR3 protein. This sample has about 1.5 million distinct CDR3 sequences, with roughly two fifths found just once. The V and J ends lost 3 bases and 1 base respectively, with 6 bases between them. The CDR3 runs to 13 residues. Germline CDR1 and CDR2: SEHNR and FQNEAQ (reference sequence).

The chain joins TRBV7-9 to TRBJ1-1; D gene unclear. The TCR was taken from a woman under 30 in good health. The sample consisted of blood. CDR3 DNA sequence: TGTGCCAGCAGCTTTAAATCGAACACTGAAGCTTTCTTT. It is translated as CASSFKSNTEAFF.